Described below is a single T cell receptor beta chain sequence and its context. The CDR3 sequence is 16 residues long. The junction had 8 bases not matched to a gene; V was cut back by 5 bases and J by 2 bases. Germline CDR1 and CDR2: SGHTA and FQGNSA. This entry belongs to a study of cytomegalovirus exposure and HLA in healthy donors. The table came from immunoSEQ multiplex PCR; TCRdb's copy has only in-frame clones and leaves some out. The sample shows some 60,000 clones, 95% to 96% of them seen only once. V is TRBV7-2 and J is TRBJ2-7, with 11 bases lining up with TRBD2. The sample consisted of PBMCs. The TCR sequence derives from a man aged 18-30 years in good health and CMV-seronegative. CDR3 region: CASSLQGLADAYEQYF. The CDR3 bases are TGTGCCAGCAGCCTACAGGGACTAGCGGACGCCTACGAGCAGTACTTC.